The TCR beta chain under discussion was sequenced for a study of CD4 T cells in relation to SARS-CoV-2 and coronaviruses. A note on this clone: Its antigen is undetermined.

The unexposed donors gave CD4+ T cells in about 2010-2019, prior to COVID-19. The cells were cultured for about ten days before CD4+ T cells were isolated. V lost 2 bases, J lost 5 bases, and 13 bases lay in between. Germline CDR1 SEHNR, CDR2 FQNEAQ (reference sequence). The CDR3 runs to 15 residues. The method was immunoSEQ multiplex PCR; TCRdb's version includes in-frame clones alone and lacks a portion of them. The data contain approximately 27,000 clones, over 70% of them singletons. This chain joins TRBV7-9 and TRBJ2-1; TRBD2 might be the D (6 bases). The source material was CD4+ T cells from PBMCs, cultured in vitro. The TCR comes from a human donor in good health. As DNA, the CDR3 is TGTGCCAGCAGCTTACAAACGGGAGTTCACAATGAGCAGTTCTTC. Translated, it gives CASSLQTGVHNEQFF.